Listed below are T cell receptor beta chains from one sample, sequenced in a study of T cell responses to AZD1222 COVID-19 vaccine. Clones were sequenced by immunoSEQ multiplex PCR, and TCRdb holds only the in-frame ones, with some missing. Of 150,000 to 200,000 clones listed, about 93% are singletons. The input for sequencing was peripheral blood, taken 28 days after the second AZD1222 dose. These receptors all stem from an adult who received the AZD1222 COVID-19 vaccine. CDR3s include the opening cysteine and the closing phenylalanine or tryptophan. Each record gives: clone size, D gene, J gene, V gene, CDR3 DNA, CDR3 protein. D genes are given only for firm matches. Where a row states a size, it is once, few, many or the class of an expanded clone; other rows omit it.

abundance: .
d_gene: .
j_gene: TRBJ1-5
v_gene: TRBV5-1
CDR3nt: TGCGCCAGCAGCTTGGGCGGGGGCGGGAGCAATCAGCCCCAGCATTTT
CDR3aa: CASSLGGGGSNQPQHF

abundance: .
d_gene: TRBD2
j_gene: TRBJ2-1
v_gene: TRBV29-1
CDR3nt: TGCAGCGGGCTATTAGCGGGGGGCGCAAATGAGCAGTTCTTC
CDR3aa: CSGLLAGGANEQFF

abundance: .
d_gene: .
j_gene: TRBJ1-4
v_gene: TRBV3-1/TRBV3-2
CDR3nt: TGTGCCAGCAGCCATACTAATGAAAAACTGTTTTTT
CDR3aa: CASSHTNEKLFF

abundance: .
d_gene: .
j_gene: TRBJ1-2
v_gene: TRBV5-1
CDR3nt: TGCGCCAGCAGCTTGGAGGCTACTACTAACTATGGCTACACCTTC
CDR3aa: CASSLEATTNYGYTF

abundance: .
d_gene: TRBD1
j_gene: TRBJ2-2
v_gene: TRBV2
CDR3nt: TGTGCCAGCAGTTTACAGGGGGCTCCCGGGGAGCTGTTTTTT
CDR3aa: CASSLQGAPGELFF

abundance: .
d_gene: TRBD2
j_gene: TRBJ2-3
v_gene: TRBV7-2
CDR3nt: TGTGCCAGCAGCCCCCGGGGACTCCCGGGGGGTACGCAGTATTTT
CDR3aa: CASSPRGLPGGTQYF

abundance: .
d_gene: TRBD1
j_gene: TRBJ2-1
v_gene: TRBV19
CDR3nt: TGTGCCAGTAGTATAGCCCGGGACAGGGCCTCTCTGGGTGAGCAGTTCTTC
CDR3aa: CASSIARDRASLGEQFF

abundance: .
d_gene: .
j_gene: TRBJ1-3
v_gene: TRBV15
CDR3nt: TGTGCCACCAGCAGAGATCGCCCCTCTGGAAACACCATATATTTT
CDR3aa: CATSRDRPSGNTIYF

abundance: .
d_gene: TRBD1
j_gene: TRBJ1-4
v_gene: TRBV15
CDR3nt: TGTGCCACCAGCAAGAGGGCAGGGGGCGAGGCTAATGAAAAACTGTTTTTT
CDR3aa: CATSKRAGGEANEKLFF

abundance: few
d_gene: .
j_gene: TRBJ2-7
v_gene: TRBV10-2
CDR3nt: TGCGCCAGCAGTGCGGAATCCTACGAGCAGTACTTC
CDR3aa: CASSAESYEQYF

abundance: .
d_gene: TRBD1
j_gene: TRBJ1-1
v_gene: TRBV5-1
CDR3nt: TGCGCCAGCAGCTTGAGGGACAGGGGGCTAAACACTGAAGCTTTCTTT
CDR3aa: CASSLRDRGLNTEAFF

abundance: .
d_gene: .
j_gene: TRBJ1-5
v_gene: TRBV5-5
CDR3nt: TGTGCCAGCAGCTTGGCGGGGGCTTCGGGTCAGCCCCAGCATTTT
CDR3aa: CASSLAGASGQPQHF

abundance: .
d_gene: .
j_gene: TRBJ1-3
v_gene: TRBV28
CDR3nt: TGTGCCACCTCAAGGGGCTTTGGAAACACCATATATTTT
CDR3aa: CATSRGFGNTIYF

abundance: .
d_gene: .
j_gene: TRBJ1-2
v_gene: TRBV5-1
CDR3nt: TGCGCCAGCAGCCCCAGAACTCTAGGACGGGAAAACTATGGCTACACCTTC
CDR3aa: CASSPRTLGRENYGYTF

abundance: .
d_gene: TRBD1
j_gene: TRBJ1-5
v_gene: TRBV2
CDR3nt: TGTGCCAGCAGTAGTCCGGGACAGGGAGACGGGCAGCCCCAGCATTTT
CDR3aa: CASSSPGQGDGQPQHF

abundance: .
d_gene: .
j_gene: TRBJ2-3
v_gene: TRBV5-1
CDR3nt: TGCGCCAGCAGCCAGGACAGTTTCGGTACGCAGTATTTT
CDR3aa: CASSQDSFGTQYF

abundance: .
d_gene: .
j_gene: TRBJ1-4
v_gene: TRBV27
CDR3nt: TGTGCCAGCATGAGGACACTTAATGAAAAACTGTTTTTT
CDR3aa: CASMRTLNEKLFF

abundance: once
d_gene: TRBD2
j_gene: TRBJ2-3
v_gene: TRBV7-8
CDR3nt: TGTGCCAGCAGCTCTCTTATATCCGGCCCGGGACTAGATGGCGATACGCAGTATTTT
CDR3aa: CASSSLISGPGLDGDTQYF

abundance: .
d_gene: .
j_gene: TRBJ2-1
v_gene: TRBV5-4
CDR3nt: TGTGCCAGCAGCTTGGATCCTGGGACTTCCTACAATGAGCAGTTCTTC
CDR3aa: CASSLDPGTSYNEQFF

abundance: .
d_gene: TRBD1
j_gene: TRBJ2-7
v_gene: TRBV2
CDR3nt: TGTGCCAGCAACAGGGGGATAGGCTACGAGCAGTACTTC
CDR3aa: CASNRGIGYEQYF

abundance: .
d_gene: .
j_gene: TRBJ1-1
v_gene: TRBV6-1
CDR3nt: TGTGCCAGCAGTGAACGCAGGTCAAACACTGAAGCTTTCTTT
CDR3aa: CASSERRSNTEAFF

abundance: .
d_gene: TRBD2
j_gene: TRBJ2-1
v_gene: TRBV5-1
CDR3nt: TGCGCCAGCAGCATTAGCGGGGGATCCTACAATGAGCAGTTCTTC
CDR3aa: CASSISGGSYNEQFF

abundance: .
d_gene: .
j_gene: TRBJ2-3
v_gene: TRBV29-1
CDR3nt: TGCAGCGTTGATCAGGGCACAGATACGCAGTATTTT
CDR3aa: CSVDQGTDTQYF

abundance: .
d_gene: .
j_gene: TRBJ1-3
v_gene: TRBV4-2
CDR3nt: TGTGCCAGCAGCCTGTTGAGGGGAAATGGAAACACCATATATTTT
CDR3aa: CASSLLRGNGNTIYF

abundance: .
d_gene: .
j_gene: TRBJ1-2
v_gene: TRBV6-5
CDR3nt: TGTGCCAGCAGTTTGACAACAAACTATGGCTACACCTTC
CDR3aa: CASSLTTNYGYTF

abundance: .
d_gene: .
j_gene: TRBJ2-2
v_gene: TRBV5-6
CDR3nt: TGTGCCAGCAGCTTTCAGGAAACCGGGGAGCTGTTTTTT
CDR3aa: CASSFQETGELFF

abundance: .
d_gene: .
j_gene: TRBJ1-2
v_gene: TRBV28
CDR3nt: TGTGCCAGCACCAAGGTGGACAGCAACTATGGCTACACCTTC
CDR3aa: CASTKVDSNYGYTF

abundance: .
d_gene: .
j_gene: TRBJ1-1
v_gene: TRBV7-2
CDR3nt: TGTGCCAGCAGCTTTCGTGTGGACACTGAAGCTTTCTTT
CDR3aa: CASSFRVDTEAFF

abundance: once
d_gene: TRBD2
j_gene: TRBJ2-1
v_gene: TRBV11-2
CDR3nt: TGTGCCAGCATTATGGCAGGACTAGCGATTCAGAATGAGCAGTTCTTC
CDR3aa: CASIMAGLAIQNEQFF

abundance: .
d_gene: .
j_gene: TRBJ1-6
v_gene: TRBV18
CDR3nt: TGTGCCAGCTCCGTCTCCGGACAGACAAATTCACCCCTCCACTTT
CDR3aa: CASSVSGQTNSPLHF

abundance: once
d_gene: .
j_gene: TRBJ1-6
v_gene: TRBV6-4
CDR3nt: TGTGCCAGCAGCATTACGGGGGACGGTTCACCCCTCCACTTT
CDR3aa: CASSITGDGSPLHF

abundance: .
d_gene: .
j_gene: TRBJ1-2
v_gene: TRBV9
CDR3nt: TGTGCCAGCAGCGATCGTGGGGACGGCTACACCTTC
CDR3aa: CASSDRGDGYTF